This TCR beta chain is drawn from a study of blood T cell repertoires in COVID-19. As for the study in general: Acute and convalescent COVID-19 samples came from the United States, Italy and Spain.

The CDR3 loop spans 15 amino acids. With 1 base removed from V and 10 bases from J, the gap between germline ends came to 14 bases. Looked up from germline, CDR1 is MGHDK and CDR2 is SYGVNS. Produced via immunoSEQ multiplex PCR; TCRdb's table is partial and in-frame only. The table lists about 190,000 clones, 65% to 80% of them singletons. The sequence derives from a woman between 45 and 60 years old with acute COVID-19. The sequenced material came from PBMCs or T cells enriched from blood (not recorded which). The J gene is TRBJ1-6, the V gene TRBV25-1; D is perhaps TRBD1 (5 bases). CDR3 coding DNA: TGTGCCAGCAGTGAATTGCGGGGGGTTGGCTCACCCCTCCACTTT. Translated: CASSELRGVGSPLHF. The whole variable domain, remainder taken from reference TRBV25-1 and TRBJ1-6, is EADIYQTPRYLVIGTGKKITLECSQTMGHDKMYWYQQDPGMELHLIHYSYGVNSTEKGDLSSESTVSRIRTEHFPLTLESARPSHTSQYLCASSELRGVGSPLHFGNGTRLTVT.